These 30 T cell receptor beta chains were sequenced from one sample in a study of post-analysis software for immune sequencing data. Study-wide results and limits: With TRBV5-6, TRBV5-1 and TRBV20-1 included, about five TRBV segments were more frequent in patients than in controls.

These receptors lack a known antigen. cDNA libraries for TCR beta contained unique molecular identifiers. TCRdb reprocessed the PCR reads via MiXCR and lists one record per CDR3 protein. The sample carries around 250,000 distinct CDR3 sequences, approximately 34% recorded once. The material sequenced was blood. Receptor source: a girl aged 5-17 years with multiple sclerosis.

The chain links TRBV7-3 to TRBJ2-1, with D unclear. In germline, CDR1 is SGHTA, CDR2 FQGTGA. V shed 4 bases and J shed 9 bases, with 7 bases lying between them. CDR3 size: 11 residues. CDR3: CASSSSPEQFF. The CDR3 DNA follows: TGTGCCAGCAGCTCGAGCCCTGAGCAGTTCTTC.

As to this clonotype: This may stem from a read error, because a much larger clone lies one nucleotide away. The V and J genes are TRBV11-2 and TRBJ2-5, with D possibly being TRBD2 (5 bases). Germline V gene lookup returns CDR1 SGHAT and CDR2 FQNNGV. V was shortened by 3 bases and J by 11 bases, with 19 bases between the two germline ends. The CDR3 has 14 residues. The CDR3 DNA reads as TGTGCCAGCAGCTTCGGAGGAGTGGTCAGTGAGCAGTACTTC. It is translated as CASSFGGVVSEQYF.

This clonotype was counted ten times or more. The CDR3 region has the DNA TGTGCCAGCAAACAACTAGCGGGAGGCCATGTGCTGTTCTTC. Translated, it gives CASKQLAGGHVLFF. The genes are TRBV6-4 and TRBJ2-1; TRBD2 matches 12 bases. V shed 7 bases and J 15 bases; nucleotides not matched to a gene: 13. From germline, CDR1 is MRHNA and CDR2 SNTAGT. CDR3 size: 14 residues.

This clonotype showed up many times. The rearrangement uses TRBV27 and TRBJ2-3; TRBD1 aligns across 7 bases. The CDR3 extends over 15 amino acids. Germline V CDR1 and CDR2: MNHEY, SMNVEV (reference sequence). V dropped 5 bases and J dropped 4; count of bases not matched to a gene: 9. The DNA of the CDR3 is TGTGCCAGCAGTCCAACAGGGGATTGGTCAGATACGCAGTATTTT. Translated, it gives CASSPTGDWSDTQYF.

This clonotype has ten or more counts. This chain uses TRBV28 with TRBJ1-5; D unresolved. V lost 5 bases and J 2 bases, leaving 16 bases between the germline ends. CDR3 length: 16 amino acids. From germline, CDR1 is MDHEN and CDR2 SYDVKM. The CDR3 DNA reads as TGTGCCAGCAGTCAGCACCTTTCCGGTGGCAATCAGCCCCAGCATTTT. It yields the protein CASSQHLSGGNQPQHF.

Worth noting for this clonotype: A much larger clone lies a single base off, so this may be a read error. The V gene is TRBV6-5, the J gene TRBJ2-5; a possible D gene is TRBD2 (5 bases). Germline V CDR1 and CDR2: MNHEY, SVGAGI. With 2 bases removed from V and 11 bases from J, the gap between germline ends came to 18 bases. The CDR3 consists of 14 residues. The CDR3 nucleotides read TGTGCCAGCAGTTACCACCGGGGTGACAATGAGCAGTACTTC. Translating gives CASSYHRGDNEQYF.

The rearrangement links TRBV27 to TRBJ2-3; 7 nucleotides line up with TRBD1. From germline, CDR1 is MNHEY and CDR2 SMNVEV (reference sequence). The junction had 4 bases not matched to a gene; V was cut back by 3 bases and J by 1 base. The CDR3 is made up of 15 amino acids. The CDR3 here is CASSFYGTGTDTQYF. DNA of the CDR3: TGTGCCAGCAGTTTCTATGGGACAGGCACAGATACGCAGTATTTT.

This clonotype appeared once. A single base separates this from a much larger clone, so it may be a read error. V and J are TRBV5-5 and TRBJ1-4; no clear D. This CDR3 spans 16 amino acids. Per the germline V gene, CDR1 is SGHKS and CDR2 is YYEKEE (reference sequence). V lost 0 bases to trimming and J lost 3 bases, with 12 bases between them. The CDR3 DNA reads TGTGCCAGCAGCTTGGAGCAGCAAAGAGCTAATGAAAAACTGTTTTTT. Protein: CASSLEQQRANEKLFF.

The rearrangement uses TRBV4-2 and TRBJ2-3; the match to TRBD2 covers 14 bases. This CDR3 spans 19 amino acids. Germline V gene sequence: CDR1 LGHNA, CDR2 YNFKEQ. The J segment lost 1 base and the V segment lost 1 base, leaving 7 bases of the junction unmatched. CDR3 amino acids: CASSQGFGTSGGRTDTQYF. The CDR3, as DNA: TGTGCCAGCAGCCAAGGTTTCGGGACTAGCGGGGGCCGCACAGATACGCAGTATTTT.

This clonotype was seen ten or more times. The chain employs TRBV7-9 and TRBJ2-5; a weak D match, TRBD2 (6 bases). CDR1 and CDR2 (germline): SEHNR, FQNEAQ (reference sequence). Trimming pared 4 bases from V and 12 bases from J, leaving 15 bases between. The length of the CDR3 is 12 residues. The CDR3 region has the DNA TGTGCCAGCAGCTATAACCGGGACTTCAAGTACTTC. Translated: CASSYNRDFKYF.

Of note for this clonotype: Given a much more abundant clone one base away, this may be a read error. V gene TRBV11-2 combines with J gene TRBJ2-3; TRBD2 matches at 7 bases. Germline CDR1 and CDR2: SGHAT and FQNNGV. CDR3 size: 14 residues. V was pared by 5 bases and J by 10 bases, with 12 bases of the junction left unmatched. The CDR3 sequence: CASSPRISGGSQYF. The CDR3, as DNA: TGTGCCAGCAGCCCGAGGATTTCCGGGGGGTCGCAGTATTTT.

The chain combines TRBV29-1 with TRBJ2-2; TRBD2 agrees at 7 bases. CDR3 length: 13 amino acids. V lost 0 bases, J lost 8 bases, and 3 bases stayed unmatched. Germline CDR1 and CDR2: SQVTM and ANQGSEA. CDR3 bases: TGCAGCGTTGAAGAAACCGGGAGGGGGGAGCTGTTTTTT. This encodes CSVEETGRGELFF.

The chain uses TRBV5-1 and TRBJ2-3; D not resolved. The CDR3 has 14 amino acids. CDR1 SGHRS and CDR2 YFSETQ come from the germline V gene. The germline V and J ends were trimmed by 2 bases and 2 bases, with 9 bases remaining between them. Written as DNA, the CDR3 is TGCGCCAGCAGCTTCGGCACGGCCACAGATACGCAGTATTTT. It is translated as CASSFGTATDTQYF.

The chain links TRBV14 to TRBJ1-2; TRBD1 might be the D (6 bases). This CDR3 is 16 amino acids long. V was shortened by 0 bases and J by 1 base, with 12 bases between the two germline ends. Per the germline V gene, CDR1 is SGHDN and CDR2 is FVKESK. The CDR3 DNA follows: TGTGCCAGCAGCCAAGATCTGCCAGGGGTTAACTATGGCTACACCTTC. Residues: CASSQDLPGVNYGYTF.

This clonotype was detected once. This chain connects TRBV7-6 to TRBJ2-5, with D possibly TRBD1 on 5 matching bases. The J call may be incorrect, as the DNA end agrees better with TRBJ2-7. This CDR3 contains 13 residues. Germline CDR1 SGHVS, CDR2 FNYEAQ. CDR3 in amino acids: CASSPVLQDEQYF. CDR3 in DNA: TGTGCCAGCAGCCCCGTGCTACAGGACGAGCAGTACTTC.

This clonotype was picked up a small number of times. A much larger clone differs by one base, so this may be a read error. V is TRBV12-3 or TRBV12-4 and J is TRBJ2-5, with D possibly TRBD2 on 6 matching bases. This CDR3 has 12 amino acids. Trimming removed 1 base from V and 11 bases from J, with 11 bases in between. CDR3 nucleotide sequence: TGTGCCAGCAGTTTAGATGCCCGGGAGCAGTACTTC. Residues: CASSLDAREQYF.

The CDR3 DNA reads as TGTGCCAGCAGTTTGGGCGAAGCCCCGAACACTGAAGCTTTCTTT. Encoded protein: CASSLGEAPNTEAFF. J is TRBJ1-1 and V is TRBV12-3 or TRBV12-4; D is unclear. V was trimmed by 3 bases and J by 1 base, leaving 12 bases between them. The CDR3 has 15 amino acids.

This clonotype was seen ten or more times. The chain has TRBV4-1 and TRBJ1-5; D ambiguous. Germline CDR1 reads MGHRA; CDR2 reads YSYEKL. Between the trimmed V and J ends, which lost 4 bases and 0 bases, there was a span of 13 bases. This CDR3 has 16 amino acids. The DNA for the CDR3 is TGCGCCAGCAGCCTACACCCCCTATATAGCAATCAGCCCCAGCATTTT. It translates to CASSLHPLYSNQPQHF.

This clonotype was recorded at least ten times. The chain links TRBV12-3 or TRBV12-4 to TRBJ1-5, with 9 bases fitting TRBD1. The J segment lost 2 bases and the V segment lost 6 bases, leaving 5 bases of the junction unmatched. There are 15 residues in the CDR3. For the CDR3, the DNA is TGTGCCAGCAGGGGGGACAGGGTGGGCAATCAGCCCCAGCATTTT. Protein sequence: CASRGDRVGNQPQHF.

This clonotype was detected many times. The V gene is TRBV29-1, the J gene TRBJ2-3, with D possibly matching TRBD2 (5 bases). The CDR3 loop spans 12 amino acids. Germline CDR1 and CDR2: SQVTM and ANQGSEA. V shed 1 base and J shed 10 bases, with 12 bases lying between them. CDR3 region: CSVEVGMDSQYF. CDR3 DNA: TGCAGCGTTGAAGTAGGGATGGACTCGCAGTATTTT.

This rearrangement joins TRBV12-3 or TRBV12-4 to TRBJ2-2; D ambiguous. V was pared by 5 bases and J by 9 bases, with 13 bases between. The length of the CDR3 is 13 residues. The CDR3 spells CASSPVRSWELFF. Written as DNA, the CDR3 is TGTGCCAGCAGTCCTGTGAGGTCCTGGGAGCTGTTTTTT.

This clonotype has only a few counts. The gene calls are TRBV5-1 and TRBJ2-5; TRBD2 agrees at 7 bases. V gave up 7 bases and J gave up 1 base; unmatched junction bases: 13. The CDR3 consists of 16 residues. Germline V gives CDR1 SGHRS, CDR2 YFSETQ. This CDR3 is CASAPRSSGPQETQYF. Here the CDR3 DNA reads TGCGCCAGCGCCCCCCGAAGTAGCGGGCCCCAAGAGACCCAGTACTTC.

The CDR3 DNA reads as TGTGCCAGCAGTGCCCAGGTCCTCCCAAGGCCTGCCTATGGCTACACCTTC. This codes for CASSAQVLPRPAYGYTF. This rearrangement joins TRBV6-1 to TRBJ1-2; D is ambiguous. The CDR3 has 17 amino acids. V was shortened by 4 bases and J by 4 bases, with 22 bases between the two germline ends. CDR1 and CDR2 from the germline V gene are MNHNS and SASEGT.

This clonotype was seen a handful of times. The chain carries TRBV7-2 and TRBJ2-1; 7 positions agree with TRBD2. J lost 15 bases, V lost 1 base, and 9 bases had no gene match. There are 13 residues in the CDR3. Germline V CDR1 and CDR2: SGHTA, FQGNSA. CDR3 residues: CASSLGAVAGVFF. CDR3 DNA sequence: TGTGCCAGCAGCTTAGGAGCAGTTGCGGGAGTGTTCTTC.

This clonotype was seen ten or more times. The chain is built from TRBV18 and TRBJ1-5; 7 nucleotides line up with TRBD1. CDR1 is KGHSH, CDR2 LQKENI, per germline. V was pared by 3 bases and J by 5 bases, with 4 bases of the junction left unmatched. The CDR3 loop spans 14 amino acids. CDR3 amino acids: CASSPQGDYQPQHF. CDR3 nucleotides: TGTGCCAGCTCACCTCAGGGGGACTATCAGCCCCAGCATTTT.

In this sample, this clonotype turned up once. It may be a read error: a sequence one base away is much more abundant. The V gene is TRBV12-3 or TRBV12-4, the J gene TRBJ2-3, with D possibly TRBD2 on 5 matching bases. The CDR3 sequence is 15 residues long. CDR3 coding DNA: TGTGCCAGCAGCCCGAGGGCTGCGGGCACAGATATGCAGTATTTT. This encodes CASSPRAAGTDMQYF.

This sequence joins TRBV11-3 and TRBJ2-1; D not resolved. Germline V lookup: CDR1 SGHNT, CDR2 YENEEA. The CDR3 contains 13 residues. V was pared by 4 bases and J by 5 bases, with 9 bases between. In nucleotides, the CDR3 is TGTGCCAGCAGCTCAGGCTATAACAATGAGCAGTTCTTC. Residues: CASSSGYNNEQFF.

The chain is built from TRBV29-1 and TRBJ2-1; possibly TRBD1 for D (5 bases). This CDR3 has 14 residues. V lost 0 bases, J lost 13 bases, and 19 bases lay in between. CDR1 and CDR2 (germline): SQVTM, ANQGSEA. The CDR3 coding sequence is TGCAGCGTTGAAGATCTTCAGGGCTGCATAATTCAGTTCTTC. Amino acids: CSVEDLQGCIIQFF.

The chain is built from TRBV20-1 and TRBJ1-1, with a weak D call TRBD1 (5 bases). Germline lookup yields CDR1 DFQATT and CDR2 SNEGSKA (reference sequence). V lost 3 bases and J lost 0, with 11 bases in between. This CDR3 comprises 14 residues. This chain's CDR3 is CSASPGHVNTEAFF. CDR3 DNA sequence: TGCAGTGCTAGTCCCGGACACGTGAACACTGAAGCTTTCTTT.

This clonotype was seen repeatedly, ten times or more. The chain links TRBV2 to TRBJ2-1; the D gene could be TRBD1 or TRBD2 (6 bases each). Germline V gene lookup returns CDR1 SNHLY and CDR2 FYNNEI. V lost 4 bases to trimming and J lost 6 bases, with 25 bases between them. The CDR3 is made up of 18 amino acids. The CDR3 is CASSAPTGAFFGTNEQFF. Written as DNA, the CDR3 is TGTGCCAGCAGTGCCCCTACGGGGGCGTTCTTCGGGACCAATGAGCAGTTCTTC.